Listed here is a single T cell receptor (beta chain). The antigen is not known. The protocol was immunoSEQ multiplex PCR, while the TCRdb copy is restricted to in-frame clones and leaves out a portion. The sample includes tens of thousands of clones, roughly 93% of them seen just once. This entry comes from a study of CD4 T cells in relation to SARS-CoV-2 and coronaviruses. In the study overall: The restricting HLA molecule for shared crossreactive spike epitopes was mapped. Whole-study results and caveats: Pre-pandemic and post-infection samples never came from the same donor. According to naive versus memory sequencing, detected responses are memory recall, not newly primed.

Trimming shortened V by 7 bases and J by 5 bases, and 16 bases separated the two germline ends. The CDR3 runs 14 residues. In germline, CDR1 is SGHTA, CDR2 FQGNSA. CD4+ T cells from unexposed donors were obtained before the COVID-19 pandemic (2011-2018). Cryopreserved PBMCs were CD4-enriched, then split into naive and memory cells. Sequenced: naive CD4+ T cells from PBMCs. As for subset: naive CD4+ T cells isolated by negative enrichment. The chain has TRBV7-2 and TRBJ2-3; a possible D gene is TRBD2 (6 bases). The receptor was derived from a human donor in good health. CDR3 in amino acids: CASNILGGEDTQYF. CDR3 in DNA: TGTGCCAGCAACATTCTCGGGGGAGAAGATACGCAGTATTTT.